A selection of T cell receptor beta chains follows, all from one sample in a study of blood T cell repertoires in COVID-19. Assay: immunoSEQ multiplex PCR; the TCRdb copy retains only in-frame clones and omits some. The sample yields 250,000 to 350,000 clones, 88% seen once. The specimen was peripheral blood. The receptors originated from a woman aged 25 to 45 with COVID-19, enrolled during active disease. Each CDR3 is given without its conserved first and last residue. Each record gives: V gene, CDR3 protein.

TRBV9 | ASSVGSSPNQPQH
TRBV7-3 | ASSLTGGAEDTQY
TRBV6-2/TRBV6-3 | ASSPPGTSSNEQF
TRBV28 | ASTGGAARNEQY
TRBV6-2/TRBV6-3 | ASSTGTGANGELF
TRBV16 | ASSQLAGPGNTIY
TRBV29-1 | SVAVFTGSYEQY
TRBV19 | ASSIGGTDTQY
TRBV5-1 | ASSLAGIATNEKLF
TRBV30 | AWTTGFGSPLH
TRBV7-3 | ASSPRGGYEQY
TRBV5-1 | ASSSQGPNSPLH
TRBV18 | ASSPAGNQPQH
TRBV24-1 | ATPTGTGSS
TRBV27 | ASTPFLLGQKNTEAF
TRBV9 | ASSVVLDNEQF
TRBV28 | ASSLPNDRVRYGYT
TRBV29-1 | SVGQGGEKLF
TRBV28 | ASSFWRFNEKLF
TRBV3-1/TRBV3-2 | ASSLIIGRPPDGYTIY
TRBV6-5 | ASSYGDRGRGEKLF
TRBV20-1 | RAHGTGYT
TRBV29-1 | SASTGPNEQF
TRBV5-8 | ASSLVWGSQETQY
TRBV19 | ASSIGSDRGNQPQH
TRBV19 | ASSSVDRNTIY
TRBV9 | ASSVVDRGNSPLH
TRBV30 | AWRDRRNQPQH
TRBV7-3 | ASSSVAGTYNEQF
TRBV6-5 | ASRSGRAPNEQF
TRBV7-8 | ASSLGDNYEQY
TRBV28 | ASSLDRGHEQY
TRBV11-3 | ASSLDYGELF
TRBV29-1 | SASGRPTDTQY
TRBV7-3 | ASSFSGKGTGELF
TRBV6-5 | ASSYRTASYEQY
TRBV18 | ASSPEGLAGAIDTQY
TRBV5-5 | ASSPEADTQY
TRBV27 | ASSFTGGEQY
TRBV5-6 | ASSPRDTRGNTIY
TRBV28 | ASGNRAPFYEQY
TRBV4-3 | ASSQEVGGFGLATDEQF